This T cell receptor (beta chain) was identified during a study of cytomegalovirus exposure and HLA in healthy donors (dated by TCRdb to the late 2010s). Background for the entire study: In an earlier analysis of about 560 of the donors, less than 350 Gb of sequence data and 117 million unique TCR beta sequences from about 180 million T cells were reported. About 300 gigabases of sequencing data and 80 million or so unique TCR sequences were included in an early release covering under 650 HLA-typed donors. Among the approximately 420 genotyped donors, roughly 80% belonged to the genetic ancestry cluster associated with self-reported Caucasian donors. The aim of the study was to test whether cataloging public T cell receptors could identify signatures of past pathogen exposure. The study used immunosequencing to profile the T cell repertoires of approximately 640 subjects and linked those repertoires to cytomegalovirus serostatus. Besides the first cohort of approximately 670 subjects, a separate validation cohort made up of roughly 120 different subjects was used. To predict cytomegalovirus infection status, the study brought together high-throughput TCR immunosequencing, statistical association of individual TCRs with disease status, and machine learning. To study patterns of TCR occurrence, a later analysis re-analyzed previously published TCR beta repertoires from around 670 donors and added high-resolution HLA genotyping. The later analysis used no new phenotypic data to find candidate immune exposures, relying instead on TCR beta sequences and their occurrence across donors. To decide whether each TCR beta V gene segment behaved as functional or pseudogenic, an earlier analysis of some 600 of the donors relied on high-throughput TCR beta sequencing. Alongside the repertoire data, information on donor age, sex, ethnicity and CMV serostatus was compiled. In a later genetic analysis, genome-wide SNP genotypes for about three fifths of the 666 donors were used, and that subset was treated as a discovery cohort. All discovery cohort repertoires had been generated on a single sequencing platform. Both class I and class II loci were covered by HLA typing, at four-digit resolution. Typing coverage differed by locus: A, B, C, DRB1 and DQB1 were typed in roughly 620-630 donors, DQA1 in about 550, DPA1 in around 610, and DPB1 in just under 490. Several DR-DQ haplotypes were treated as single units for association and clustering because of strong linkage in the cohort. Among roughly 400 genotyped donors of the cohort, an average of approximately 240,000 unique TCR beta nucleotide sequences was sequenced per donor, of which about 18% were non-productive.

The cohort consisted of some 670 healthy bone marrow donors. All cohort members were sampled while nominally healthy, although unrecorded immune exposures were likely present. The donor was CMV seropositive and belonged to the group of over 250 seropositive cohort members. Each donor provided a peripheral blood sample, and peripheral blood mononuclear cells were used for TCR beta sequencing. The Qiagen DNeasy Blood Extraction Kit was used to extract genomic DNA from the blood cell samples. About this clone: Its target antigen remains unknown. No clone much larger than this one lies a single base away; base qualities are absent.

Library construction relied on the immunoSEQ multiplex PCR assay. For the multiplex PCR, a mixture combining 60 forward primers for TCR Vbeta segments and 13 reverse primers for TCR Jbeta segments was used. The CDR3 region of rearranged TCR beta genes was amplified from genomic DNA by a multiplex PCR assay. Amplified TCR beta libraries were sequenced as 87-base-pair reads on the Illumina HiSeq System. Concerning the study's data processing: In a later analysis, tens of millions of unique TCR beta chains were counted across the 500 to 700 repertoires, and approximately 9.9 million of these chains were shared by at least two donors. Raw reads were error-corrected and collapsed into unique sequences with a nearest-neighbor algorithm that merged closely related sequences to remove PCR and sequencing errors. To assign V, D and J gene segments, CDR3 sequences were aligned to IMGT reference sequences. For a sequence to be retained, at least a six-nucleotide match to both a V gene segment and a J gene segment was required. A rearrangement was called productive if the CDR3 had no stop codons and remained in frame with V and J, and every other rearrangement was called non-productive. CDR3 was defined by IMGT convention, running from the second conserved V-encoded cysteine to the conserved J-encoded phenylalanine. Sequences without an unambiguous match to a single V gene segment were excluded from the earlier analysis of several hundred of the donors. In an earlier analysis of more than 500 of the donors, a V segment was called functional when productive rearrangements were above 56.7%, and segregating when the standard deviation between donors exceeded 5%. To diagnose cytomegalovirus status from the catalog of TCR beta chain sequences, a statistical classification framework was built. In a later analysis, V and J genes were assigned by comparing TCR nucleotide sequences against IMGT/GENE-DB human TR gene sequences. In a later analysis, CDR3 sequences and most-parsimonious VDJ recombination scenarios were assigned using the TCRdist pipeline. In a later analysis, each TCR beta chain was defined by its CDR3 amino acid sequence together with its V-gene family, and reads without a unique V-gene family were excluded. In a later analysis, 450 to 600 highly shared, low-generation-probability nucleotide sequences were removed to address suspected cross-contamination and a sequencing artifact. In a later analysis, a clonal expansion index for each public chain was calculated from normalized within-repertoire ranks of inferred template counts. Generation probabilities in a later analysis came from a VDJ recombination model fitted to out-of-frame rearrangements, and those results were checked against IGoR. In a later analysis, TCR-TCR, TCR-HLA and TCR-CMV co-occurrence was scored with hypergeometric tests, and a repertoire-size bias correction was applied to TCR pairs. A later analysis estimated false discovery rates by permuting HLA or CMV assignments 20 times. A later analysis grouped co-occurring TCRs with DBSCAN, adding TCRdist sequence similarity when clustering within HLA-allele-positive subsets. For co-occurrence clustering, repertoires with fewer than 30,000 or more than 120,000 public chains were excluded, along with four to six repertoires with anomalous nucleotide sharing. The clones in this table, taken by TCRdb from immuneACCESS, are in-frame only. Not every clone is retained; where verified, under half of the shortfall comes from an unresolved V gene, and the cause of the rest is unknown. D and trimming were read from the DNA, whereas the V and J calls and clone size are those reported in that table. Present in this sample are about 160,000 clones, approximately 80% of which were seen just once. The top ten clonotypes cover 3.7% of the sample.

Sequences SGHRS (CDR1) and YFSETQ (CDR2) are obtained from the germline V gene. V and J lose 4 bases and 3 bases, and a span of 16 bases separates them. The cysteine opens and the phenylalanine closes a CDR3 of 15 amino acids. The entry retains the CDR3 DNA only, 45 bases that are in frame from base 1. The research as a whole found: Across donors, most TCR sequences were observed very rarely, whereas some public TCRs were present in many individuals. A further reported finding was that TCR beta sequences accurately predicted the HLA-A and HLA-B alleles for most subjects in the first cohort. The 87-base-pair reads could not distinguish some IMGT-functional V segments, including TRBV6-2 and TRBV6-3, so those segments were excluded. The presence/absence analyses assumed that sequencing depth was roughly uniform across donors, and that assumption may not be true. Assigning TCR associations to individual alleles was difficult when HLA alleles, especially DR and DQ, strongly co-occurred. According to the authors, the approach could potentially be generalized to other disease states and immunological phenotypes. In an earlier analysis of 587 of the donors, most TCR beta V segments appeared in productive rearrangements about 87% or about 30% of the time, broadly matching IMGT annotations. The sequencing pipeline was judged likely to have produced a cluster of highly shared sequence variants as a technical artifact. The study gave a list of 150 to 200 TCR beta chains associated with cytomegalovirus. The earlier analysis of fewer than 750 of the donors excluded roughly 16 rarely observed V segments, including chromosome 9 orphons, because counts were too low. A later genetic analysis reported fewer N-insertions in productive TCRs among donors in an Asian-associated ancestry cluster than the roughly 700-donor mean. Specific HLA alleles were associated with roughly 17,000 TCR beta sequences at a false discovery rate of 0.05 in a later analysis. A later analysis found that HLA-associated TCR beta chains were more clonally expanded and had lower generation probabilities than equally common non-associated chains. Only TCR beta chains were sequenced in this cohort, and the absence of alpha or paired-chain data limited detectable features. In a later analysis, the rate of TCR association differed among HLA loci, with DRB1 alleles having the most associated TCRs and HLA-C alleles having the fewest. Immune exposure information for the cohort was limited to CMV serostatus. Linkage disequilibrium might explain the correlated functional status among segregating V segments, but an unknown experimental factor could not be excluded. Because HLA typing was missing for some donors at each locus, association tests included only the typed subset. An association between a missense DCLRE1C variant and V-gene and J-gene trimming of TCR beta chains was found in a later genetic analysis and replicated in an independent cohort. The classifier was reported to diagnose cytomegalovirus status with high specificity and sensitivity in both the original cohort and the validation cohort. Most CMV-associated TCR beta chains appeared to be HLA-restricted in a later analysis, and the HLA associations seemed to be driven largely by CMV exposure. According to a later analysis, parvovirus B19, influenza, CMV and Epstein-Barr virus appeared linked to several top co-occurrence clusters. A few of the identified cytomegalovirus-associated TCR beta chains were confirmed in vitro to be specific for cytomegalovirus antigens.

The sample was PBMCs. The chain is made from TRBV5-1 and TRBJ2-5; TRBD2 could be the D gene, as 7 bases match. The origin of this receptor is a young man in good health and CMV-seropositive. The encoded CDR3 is CASSEGGALKETQYF. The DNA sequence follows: TGCGCCAGCAGCGAGGGGGGGGCTTTAAAAGAGACCCAGTACTTC.